Listed below are T cell receptor beta chains from one sample, sequenced in a study of blood T cell repertoires in COVID-19. Clones were read by immunoSEQ multiplex PCR, and TCRdb kept only the in-frame ones, dropping some. The sample contains a few hundred thousand clones, approximately 90% of which appear only once. Material: peripheral blood. These TCRs come from a man between 18 and 29 years old with active or convalescent COVID-19. Each CDR3 is given with its conserved first and last residue. The D gene is left open where the match is weak. Some rows mark clone size as missing; the rest say once, few, many or name a class of expanded clone.

13	.	TRBV5-6	TRBJ1-2	.	CASSNSARGGYTF	TGTGCCAGCAGCAACTCTGCAAGGGGTGGCTACACCTTC
18	TRBD2	TRBV7-3	TRBJ2-2	.	CASSLTGPPSGATGELFF	TGTGCCAGCAGCTTAACGGGGCCCCCTAGCGGCGCCACCGGGGAGCTGTTTTTT
15	.	TRBV24-1	TRBJ2-7	.	CATSDPGDTTYEQYF	TGTGCCACCAGTGATCCAGGGGACACGACCTACGAGCAGTACTTC
16	TRBD2	TRBV4-1	TRBJ2-3	.	CASNLYSGGAVDTQYF	TGCGCCAGCAACCTATACAGCGGGGGGGCAGTAGATACGCAGTATTTT
14	TRBD2	TRBV3-1/TRBV3-2	TRBJ2-7	.	CGSSPASGEYEQYF	TGTGGCAGCAGCCCCGCTAGCGGCGAATACGAGCAGTACTTC
14	.	TRBV9	TRBJ2-7	.	CASSKEVSKDEQYF	TGTGCCAGCAGCAAAGAGGTCTCCAAGGACGAGCAGTACTTC
15	TRBD2	TRBV28	TRBJ2-7	.	CASSSGTSGRHEQYF	TGTGCCAGCAGTTCCGGGACTAGCGGGAGACACGAGCAGTACTTC
20	.	TRBV12-2	TRBJ2-3	.	CASRLPPLGASGNEENTQYF	TGTGCAAGTCGCTTACCCCCACTGGGAGCTAGCGGGAATGAGGAAAATACGCAGTATTTT
13	TRBD1	TRBV6-1	TRBJ1-5	.	CASSENRGQPQHF	TGTGCCAGCAGTGAAAACAGGGGTCAGCCCCAGCATTTT
15	TRBD1	TRBV6-5	TRBJ2-7	once	CASSYNRDRIYEQYF	TGTGCCAGCAGTTACAACCGGGACAGGATCTACGAGCAGTACTTC
11	.	TRBV29-1	TRBJ2-7	.	CSVYQGLEQYF	TGCAGCGTTTATCAGGGTCTCGAGCAGTACTTC
15	TRBD1	TRBV9	TRBJ2-4	.	CASSPTRGQGNIQYF	TGTGCCAGCAGCCCCACCCGGGGACAGGGAAACATTCAGTACTTC
11	.	TRBV20-1	TRBJ1-2	.	CSVGGDYGYTF	TGCAGTGTCGGGGGGGACTATGGCTACACCTTC
19	.	TRBV9	TRBJ1-3	.	CASSVGGTFSRGSGNTIYF	TGTGCCAGCAGCGTAGGTGGGACTTTCTCCCGCGGCTCTGGAAACACCATATATTTT
13	.	TRBV7-2	TRBJ2-2	.	CASRRDNTGELFF	TGTGCCAGCAGACGGGATAACACCGGGGAGCTGTTTTTT
17	TRBD1	TRBV6-1	TRBJ1-4	.	CASSGGGRGRSGEKLFF	TGTGCCAGCAGTGGCGGGGGCAGGGGGCGCAGCGGTGAAAAACTGTTTTTT
14	TRBD1	TRBV2	TRBJ2-7	few	CASIGTDSSYEQYF	TGTGCCAGCATCGGGACAGATTCCTCCTACGAGCAGTACTTC
17	TRBD1	TRBV5-8	TRBJ1-2	once	CASRIEGQGSLNYGYTF	TGTGCCAGCAGAATTGAGGGACAGGGCTCACTAAACTATGGCTACACCTTC
15	.	TRBV24-1	TRBJ1-4	.	CATSDEQGGSEKLFF	TGTGCCACCAGTGACGAGCAGGGCGGGAGTGAAAAACTGTTTTTT
14	.	TRBV7-2	TRBJ2-1	.	CASSLNGSGDEQFF	TGTGCCAGCAGCTTAAATGGGTCCGGGGATGAGCAGTTCTTC
17	TRBD1	TRBV19	TRBJ1-4	.	CASSQPGQGTIWSKLFF	TGTGCCAGTAGCCAGCCGGGACAGGGGACGATTTGGAGTAAACTGTTTTTT
14	TRBD1	TRBV11-2	TRBJ2-7	.	CASSLGTGGHEQYF	TGTGCCAGCAGCTTAGGAACAGGGGGCCACGAGCAGTACTTC
14	TRBD1	TRBV19	TRBJ1-5	.	CASSPTGGNQPQHF	TGTGCCAGTAGTCCTACAGGGGGCAATCAGCCCCAGCATTTT
15	.	TRBV4-1	TRBJ1-5	.	CASSQEGWANQPQHF	TGCGCCAGCAGCCAAGAGGGCTGGGCGAATCAGCCCCAGCATTTT
13	.	TRBV19	TRBJ1-1	.	CATGEQGNTEAFF	TGTGCCACAGGGGAACAGGGGAACACTGAAGCTTTCTTT
14	.	TRBV5-1	TRBJ2-5	.	CASSRGGGQETQYF	TGCGCCAGCAGCCGGGGAGGGGGCCAAGAGACCCAGTACTTC